This TCR beta chain was obtained from a study of T cell responses to AZD1222 COVID-19 vaccine. General observations from the study: Two AZD1222 doses significantly raised spike-specific TCR breadth and depth over controls.

V lost 5 bases, J lost 1 base, and 5 bases lay in between. This CDR3 has 12 amino acids. From germline, CDR1 is SGHAT and CDR2 FQNNGV. As regards this clone: What it binds is not known.

Produced via immunoSEQ multiplex PCR; TCRdb's table is partial and in-frame only. The data contain some 130,000 clones, approximately 83% of them singletons. This specimen consisted of peripheral blood, obtained on day 0 of AZD1222 vaccination. The rearrangement links TRBV11-2 to TRBJ1-2; D unclear. The sequence came from an adult in good health. The CDR3 reads CASSRGNYGYTF. The CDR3 DNA reads TGTGCCAGCAGCCGGGGTAACTATGGCTACACCTTC.